This T cell receptor (beta chain) derives from a study of shared clonotypes between healthy human individuals. Turning to the study itself: Donors had three CD4 naive, three CD4 memory, two CD8 naive and one CD8 memory plate apiece.

Study-wide findings and caveats: The diversity represented, both genetic and in exposure history, was limited by few donors. Sample collection involved blood only; tissue repertoires are likely different.

This clone was seen once. Its antigen remains unidentified. CDR1 and CDR2 (germline): SGHTA, FQGTGA. V dropped 1 base and J dropped 7 bases, with 17 bases sitting between them. This CDR3 spans 16 amino acids. CD45RO-negative CD8 cells positively selected for CCR7 made up the naive population, which excluded terminally differentiated effector memory CD45RA+ cells. The method was immunoSEQ multiplex PCR; TCRdb's version includes in-frame clones alone and lacks a portion of them. This sample carries 550,000 to 750,000 clones, 92% of them seen once, and the ten largest clones take approximately 25%. The source is a man aged 25 to 40 in good health. The V call is TRBV7-3, the J call TRBJ2-1; perhaps TRBD2 as D (6 bases). Sequencing was done on a sample of naive CD8+ T cells sorted from blood. This CDR3 reads CASSLISSGRRNEQFF. CDR3 DNA: TGTGCCAGCAGCTTAATCTCCTCCGGGAGAAGGAATGAGCAGTTCTTC.